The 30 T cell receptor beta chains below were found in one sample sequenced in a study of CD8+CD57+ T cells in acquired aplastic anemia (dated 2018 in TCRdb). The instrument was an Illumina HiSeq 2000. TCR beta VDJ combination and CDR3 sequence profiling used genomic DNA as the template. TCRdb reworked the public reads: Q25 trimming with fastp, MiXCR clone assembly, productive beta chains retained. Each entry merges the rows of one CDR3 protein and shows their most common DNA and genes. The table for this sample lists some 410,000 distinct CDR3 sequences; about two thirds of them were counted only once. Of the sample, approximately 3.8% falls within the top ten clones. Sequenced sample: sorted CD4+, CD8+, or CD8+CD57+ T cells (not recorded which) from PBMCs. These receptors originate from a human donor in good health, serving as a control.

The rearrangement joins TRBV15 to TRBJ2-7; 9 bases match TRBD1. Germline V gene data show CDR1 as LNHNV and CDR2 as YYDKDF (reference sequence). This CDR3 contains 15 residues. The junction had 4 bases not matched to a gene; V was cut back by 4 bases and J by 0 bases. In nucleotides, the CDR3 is TGTGCCACCAGCAAGGGGACAGGGTACTCCTACGAGCAGTACTTC. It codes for CATSKGTGYSYEQYF.

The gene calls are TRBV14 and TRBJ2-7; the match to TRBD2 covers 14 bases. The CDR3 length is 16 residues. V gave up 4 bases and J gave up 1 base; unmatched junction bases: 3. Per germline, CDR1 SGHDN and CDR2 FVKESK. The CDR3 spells CASSPGLAGASYEQYF. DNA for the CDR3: TGTGCCAGCAGCCCGGGACTAGCGGGGGCGTCCTACGAGCAGTACTTC.

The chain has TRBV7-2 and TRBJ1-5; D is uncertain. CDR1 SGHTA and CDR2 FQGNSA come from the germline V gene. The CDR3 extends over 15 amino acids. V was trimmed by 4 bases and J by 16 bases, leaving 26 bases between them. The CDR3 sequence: CASSSPSPIDMTPHF. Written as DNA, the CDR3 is TGTGCCAGCAGCTCCCCCTCCCCGATAGACATGACCCCCCATTTT.

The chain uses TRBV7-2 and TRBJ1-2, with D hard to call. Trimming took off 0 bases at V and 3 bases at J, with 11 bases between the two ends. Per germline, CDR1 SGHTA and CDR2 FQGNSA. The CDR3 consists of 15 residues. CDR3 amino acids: CASSLALGNYYGYTF. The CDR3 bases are TGTGCCAGCAGCTTAGCCCTCGGGAATTACTATGGCTACACCTTC.

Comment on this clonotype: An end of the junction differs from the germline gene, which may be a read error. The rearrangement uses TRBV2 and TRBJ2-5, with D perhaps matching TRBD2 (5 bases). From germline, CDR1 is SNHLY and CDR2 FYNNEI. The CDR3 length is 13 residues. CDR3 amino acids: CASSYIRVGGQDF. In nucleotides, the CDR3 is TGTGCCAGCAGCTATATACGGGTAGGAGGCCAAGATTTC.

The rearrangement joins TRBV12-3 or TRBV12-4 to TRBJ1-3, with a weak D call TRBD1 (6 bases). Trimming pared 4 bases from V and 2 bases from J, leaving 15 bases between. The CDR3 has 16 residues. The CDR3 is CASSSTGLVTGNTIYF. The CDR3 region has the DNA TGTGCCAGCAGTTCCACAGGGCTTGTGACTGGAAACACCATATATTTT.

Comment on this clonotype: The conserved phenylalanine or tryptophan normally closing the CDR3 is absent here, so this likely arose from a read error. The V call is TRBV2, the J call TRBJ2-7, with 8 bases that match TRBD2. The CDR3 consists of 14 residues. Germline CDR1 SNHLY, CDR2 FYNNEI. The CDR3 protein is CASSVVGLVYDQYL. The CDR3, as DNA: TGTGCCAGCAGCGTAGTGGGACTAGTCTACGATCAGTACTTA.

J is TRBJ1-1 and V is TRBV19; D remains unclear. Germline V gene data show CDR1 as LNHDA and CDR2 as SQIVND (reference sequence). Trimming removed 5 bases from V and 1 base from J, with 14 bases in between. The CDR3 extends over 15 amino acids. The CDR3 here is CASSATVSSNTEAFF. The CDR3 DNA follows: TGTGCCAGTAGTGCAACAGTCAGTTCGAACACTGAAGCTTTCTTT.

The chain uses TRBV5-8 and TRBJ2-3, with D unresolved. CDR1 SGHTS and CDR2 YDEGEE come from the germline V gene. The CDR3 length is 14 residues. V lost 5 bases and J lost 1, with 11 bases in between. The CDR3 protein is CASSYAQRTDTQYF. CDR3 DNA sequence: TGTGCCAGCAGTTACGCACAGCGCACAGATACGCAGTATTTT. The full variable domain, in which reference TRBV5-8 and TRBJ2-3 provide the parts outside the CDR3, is EAGVTQSPTHLIKTRGQQATLRCSPISGHTSVYWYQQALGLGLQFLLWYDEGEERNRGNFPPRFSGRQFPNYSSELNVNALELEDSALYLCASSYAQRTDTQYFGPGTRLTVL.

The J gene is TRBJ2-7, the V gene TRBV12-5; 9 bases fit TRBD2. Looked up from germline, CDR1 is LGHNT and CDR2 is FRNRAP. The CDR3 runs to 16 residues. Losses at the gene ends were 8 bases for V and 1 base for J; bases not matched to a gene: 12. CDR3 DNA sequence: TGTGCTAGTCAACGACCTCTAGCGGGGCAATCCTACGAGCAGTACTTC. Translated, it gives CASQRPLAGQSYEQYF.

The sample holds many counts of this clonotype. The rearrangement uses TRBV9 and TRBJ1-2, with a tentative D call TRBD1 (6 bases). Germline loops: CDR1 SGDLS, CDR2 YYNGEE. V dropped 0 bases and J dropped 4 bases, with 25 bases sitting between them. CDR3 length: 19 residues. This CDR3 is CASSVEGGRGAKWGYGYTF. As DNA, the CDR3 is TGTGCCAGCAGCGTAGAAGGCGGCCGGGGGGCCAAATGGGGCTATGGCTACACCTTC.

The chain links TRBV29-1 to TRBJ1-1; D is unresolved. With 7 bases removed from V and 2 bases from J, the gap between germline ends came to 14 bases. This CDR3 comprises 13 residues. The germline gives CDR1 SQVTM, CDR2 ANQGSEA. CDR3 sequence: CSAKESLNTEAFF. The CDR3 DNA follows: TGCAGCGCAAAAGAAAGTCTTAACACTGAAGCTTTCTTT.

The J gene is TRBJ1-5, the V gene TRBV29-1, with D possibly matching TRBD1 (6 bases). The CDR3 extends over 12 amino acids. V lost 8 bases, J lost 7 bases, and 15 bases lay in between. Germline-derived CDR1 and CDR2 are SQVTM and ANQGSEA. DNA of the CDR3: TGCAGCACCCTTAGGACAGCCCAGCCCCAGCATTTT. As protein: CSTLRTAQPQHF.

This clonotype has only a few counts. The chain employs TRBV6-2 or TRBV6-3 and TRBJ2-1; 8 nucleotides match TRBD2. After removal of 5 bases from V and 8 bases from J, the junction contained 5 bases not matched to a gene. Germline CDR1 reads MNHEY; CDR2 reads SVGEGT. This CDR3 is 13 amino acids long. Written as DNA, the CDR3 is TGTGCCAGCAGTACACAGCGGGAGTATGAGCAGTTCTTC. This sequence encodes CASSTQREYEQFF.

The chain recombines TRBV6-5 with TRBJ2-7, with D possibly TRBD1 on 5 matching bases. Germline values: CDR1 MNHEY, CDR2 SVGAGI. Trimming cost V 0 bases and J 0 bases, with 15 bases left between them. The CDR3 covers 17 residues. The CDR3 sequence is CASSYSGWGPSSYEQYF. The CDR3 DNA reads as TGTGCCAGCAGTTACTCTGGTTGGGGCCCTTCCTCCTACGAGCAGTACTTC.

CDR3 sequence reads: CATSGESNYGYTF. The CDR3 coding sequence is TGTGCCACCAGCGGGGAGTCTAACTATGGCTACACCTTC. The J gene is TRBJ1-2, the V gene TRBV15; D is undetermined. With 5 bases removed from V and 0 bases from J, the gap between germline ends came to 7 bases. This CDR3 spans 13 amino acids. Per the germline V gene, CDR1 is LNHNV and CDR2 is YYDKDF (reference sequence).

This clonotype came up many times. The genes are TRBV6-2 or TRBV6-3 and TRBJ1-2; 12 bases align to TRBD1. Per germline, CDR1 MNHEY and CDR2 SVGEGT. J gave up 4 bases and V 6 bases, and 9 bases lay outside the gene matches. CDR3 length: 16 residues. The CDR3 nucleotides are TGTGCCAGCAGCCTACCCGGGACAGGGGGCCGCTATGGCTACACCTTC. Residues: CASSLPGTGGRYGYTF.

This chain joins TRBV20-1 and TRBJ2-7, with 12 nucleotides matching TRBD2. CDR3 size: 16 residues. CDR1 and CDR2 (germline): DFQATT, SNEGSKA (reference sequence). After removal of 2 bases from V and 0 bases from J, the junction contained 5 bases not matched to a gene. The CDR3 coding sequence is TGCAGTGCTAGACTAGCGGGAGGGCGGTTCTCCTACGAGCAGTACTTC. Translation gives CSARLAGGRFSYEQYF.

CDR3 in DNA: TGTGCCAGCAGCTTACTCAGGGGGAGCACTGAAGCTTTCTTT. As protein: CASSLLRGSTEAFF. J is TRBJ1-1 and V is TRBV11-2; 7 bases fit TRBD1. CDR3 length: 14 amino acids. Germline V lookup: CDR1 SGHAT, CDR2 FQNNGV. Trimming at V came to 2 bases and at J to 4 bases, leaving 4 bases not matched to a gene.

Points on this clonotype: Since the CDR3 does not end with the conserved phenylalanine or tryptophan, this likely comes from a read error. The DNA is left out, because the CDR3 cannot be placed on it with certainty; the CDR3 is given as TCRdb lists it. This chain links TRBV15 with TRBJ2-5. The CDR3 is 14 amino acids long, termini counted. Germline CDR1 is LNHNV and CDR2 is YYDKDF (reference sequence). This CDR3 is CATSLGGNRETQTH.

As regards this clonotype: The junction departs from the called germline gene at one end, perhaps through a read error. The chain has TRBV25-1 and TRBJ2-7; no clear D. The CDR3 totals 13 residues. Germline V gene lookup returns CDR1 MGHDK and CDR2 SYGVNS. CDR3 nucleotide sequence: TGTGCCAGAACGGAGACAACCACCTACGGGCAGTACTTC. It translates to CARTETTTYGQYF.

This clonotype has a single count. DNA for the CDR3: TGTGCCAGCAGTGTCGATTCACCCCTCCACTTT. This sequence encodes CASSVDSPLHF. The chain carries TRBV12-3 or TRBV12-4 and TRBJ1-6; D unresolved. Deletions cut 5 bases from V and 8 bases from J, with 4 bases between. This CDR3 spans 11 amino acids.

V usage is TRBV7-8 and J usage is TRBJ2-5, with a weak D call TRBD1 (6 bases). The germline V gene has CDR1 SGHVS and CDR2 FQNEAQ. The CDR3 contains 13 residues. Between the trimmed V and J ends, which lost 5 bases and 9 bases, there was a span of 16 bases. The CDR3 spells CASSRGFPGAQYF. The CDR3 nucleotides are TGTGCCAGCAGCAGAGGGTTCCCAGGGGCCCAGTACTTC.

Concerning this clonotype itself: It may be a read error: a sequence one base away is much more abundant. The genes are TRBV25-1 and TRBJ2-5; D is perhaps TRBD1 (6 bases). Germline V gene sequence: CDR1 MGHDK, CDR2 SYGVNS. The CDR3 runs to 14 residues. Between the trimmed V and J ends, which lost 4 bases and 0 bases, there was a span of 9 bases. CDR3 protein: CASSVYRDQETQYF. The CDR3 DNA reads TGTGCCAGCAGTGTATACAGGGACCAAGAGACCCAGTACTTC.

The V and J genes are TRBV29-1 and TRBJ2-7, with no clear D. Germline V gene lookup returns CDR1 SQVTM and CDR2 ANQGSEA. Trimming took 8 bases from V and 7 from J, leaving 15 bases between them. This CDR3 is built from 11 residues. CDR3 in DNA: TGCAGCTCACCCAGGTGGGGTGAGCAGTACTTC. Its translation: CSSPRWGEQYF.

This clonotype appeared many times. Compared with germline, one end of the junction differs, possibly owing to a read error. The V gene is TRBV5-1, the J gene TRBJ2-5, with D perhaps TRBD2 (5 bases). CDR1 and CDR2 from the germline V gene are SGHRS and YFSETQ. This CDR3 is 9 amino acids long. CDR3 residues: CASSFRGFF. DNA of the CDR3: TGCGCCAGCAGCTTCCGGGGTTTCTTC. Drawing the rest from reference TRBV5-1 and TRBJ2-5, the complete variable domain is KAGVTQTPRYLIKTRGQQVTLSCSPISGHRSVSWYQQTPGQGLQFLFEYFSETQRNKGNFPGRFSGRQFSNSRSEMNVSTLELGDSALYLCASSFRGFFGPGTRLLVL.

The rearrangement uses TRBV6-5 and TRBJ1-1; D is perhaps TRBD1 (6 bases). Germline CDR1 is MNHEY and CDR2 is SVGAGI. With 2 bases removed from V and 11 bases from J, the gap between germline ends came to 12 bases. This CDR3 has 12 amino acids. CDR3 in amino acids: CASSYVAGEAFF. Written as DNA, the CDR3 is TGTGCCAGCAGTTACGTGGCAGGGGAGGCTTTCTTT.

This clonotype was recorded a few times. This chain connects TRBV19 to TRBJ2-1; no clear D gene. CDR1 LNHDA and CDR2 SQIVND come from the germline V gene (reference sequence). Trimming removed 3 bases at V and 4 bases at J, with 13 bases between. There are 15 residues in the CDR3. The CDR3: CASSMELAVYNEQFF. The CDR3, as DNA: TGTGCCAGTAGTATGGAGTTGGCCGTATACAATGAGCAGTTCTTC.

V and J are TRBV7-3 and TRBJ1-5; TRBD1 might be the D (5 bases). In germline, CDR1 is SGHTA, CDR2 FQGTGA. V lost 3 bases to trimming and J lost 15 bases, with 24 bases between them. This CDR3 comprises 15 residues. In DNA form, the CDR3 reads TGTGCCAGCAGCTTCTCGGGGCGCGGCACTGGGGAGCTGCATTTT. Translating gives CASSFSGRGTGELHF.

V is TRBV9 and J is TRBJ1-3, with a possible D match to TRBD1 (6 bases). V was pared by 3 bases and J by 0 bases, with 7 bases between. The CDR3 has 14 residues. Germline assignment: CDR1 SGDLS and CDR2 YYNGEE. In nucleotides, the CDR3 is TGTGCCAGCAGCGGGACAGCCTCTGGAAACACCATATATTTT. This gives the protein CASSGTASGNTIYF.